This passage covers 17 T cell receptor beta chains from one sample sequenced in a study of breast tumors, draining lymph nodes, adjacent tissues. Samples came from axillary lymph nodes draining the breast cancer. One entry per CDR3 protein, called by TCRdb with MiXCR from the multiplex PCR reads. The sample holds under 85,000 distinct CDR3 sequences, about 21% seen once. The sequenced sample was axillary lymph node tissue. These receptors were taken from a female donor with breast cancer. Some clones in this sample may be carry-over from other donors' samples.

This clonotype was observed many times. The chain carries TRBV5-5 and TRBJ1-3; D remains ambiguous. Germline V gene sequence: CDR1 SGHKS, CDR2 YYEKEE (reference sequence). This CDR3 is 17 amino acids long. Trimming took off 0 bases at V and 0 bases at J, with 13 bases between the two ends. The CDR3 loop is CASSLGPRFDSGNTIYF. The CDR3 bases are TGTGCCAGCAGCTTGGGTCCCAGGTTTGACTCTGGAAACACCATATATTTT.

This clonotype has at least ten counts. CDR3 nucleotide sequence: TGTGCTAGTGGTTTGTCCGTGAACTCCGGGTACCCCCAAGAGACCCAGTACTTC. This sequence encodes CASGLSVNSGYPQETQYF. The chain has TRBV12-5 and TRBJ2-5; D unresolved. This CDR3 is built from 18 residues. Germline assignment: CDR1 LGHNT and CDR2 FRNRAP. V dropped 2 bases and J dropped 1 base, with 20 bases sitting between them.

This clonotype was counted only a few times. The rearrangement links TRBV30 to TRBJ2-7, with 11 bases aligning to TRBD2. CDR3 length: 13 residues. V gave up 1 base and J gave up 5 bases; unmatched junction bases: 1. The germline V gene encodes CDR1 GTSNPN and CDR2 SVGIG (reference sequence). The CDR3 loop is CAWSGLAGNEQYF. CDR3 coding DNA: TGTGCCTGGAGTGGACTAGCGGGAAACGAGCAGTACTTC.

Ten or more counts support this clonotype. This sequence joins TRBV20-1 and TRBJ2-3; 13 bases map to TRBD2. V trimming: 6 bases; J trimming: 5 bases; junction bases outside the gene matches: 11. The CDR3 consists of 16 residues. CDR1 is DFQATT, CDR2 SNEGSKA, per germline (reference sequence). The CDR3 spells CSARTSGSFQIDTQYF. CDR3 DNA: TGCAGTGCCCGGACTAGCGGGAGCTTTCAGATAGATACGCAGTATTTT.

The gene calls are TRBV6-2 or TRBV6-3 and TRBJ2-6; either TRBD1 or TRBD2 may fit D (5 bases each). In germline, CDR1 is MNHEY, CDR2 SVGEGT. V lost 9 bases to trimming and J lost 7 bases, with 16 bases between them. The CDR3 length is 14 residues. CDR3 sequence reads: CASLSPGAANVLTF. The CDR3 DNA is TGTGCCAGTTTATCGCCCGGGGCCGCCAACGTCCTGACTTTC.

This clonotype has at least ten counts. This chain joins TRBV6-6 and TRBJ1-2; D is possibly TRBD1 (6 bases). V was trimmed by 5 bases and J by 1 base, leaving 8 bases between them. The germline V gene has CDR1 MNHNY and CDR2 SVGAGI (reference sequence). CDR3 length: 13 residues. CDR3 in DNA: TGTGCCAGCAGTCAACAGGGTAACTATGGCTACACCTTC. It codes for CASSQQGNYGYTF.

This clonotype was counted ten times or more. CDR3 DNA: TGTGCCAGCAGCGGACCGCCCAGCGGGAGAAGGAACAATGAGCAGTTCTTC. Residues: CASSGPPSGRRNNEQFF. The rearrangement uses TRBV2 and TRBJ2-1; 8 bases agree with TRBD2. Germline CDR1 is SNHLY and CDR2 is FYNNEI. With V trimmed by 6 bases and J by 5 bases, 15 bases remained unmatched. The CDR3 extends over 17 amino acids.

This clonotype was detected many times. The CDR3 DNA is TGCAGTGCTAGGCGGGGACTAGCGGGAGGAGAGACCCAGTACTTC. The encoded protein is CSARRGLAGGETQYF. This chain uses TRBV20-1 with TRBJ2-5, with 15 positions matching TRBD2. The germline gives CDR1 DFQATT, CDR2 SNEGSKA (reference sequence). V was clipped by 3 bases and J by 4 bases; unmatched bases: 3. CDR3 length equals 15 residues.

The chain is built from TRBV7-6 and TRBJ1-1, with a possible D match to TRBD1 (6 bases). Deletions cut 1 base from V and 0 bases from J, with 12 bases between. The CDR3 loop spans 16 amino acids. Germline V gives CDR1 SGHVS, CDR2 FNYEAQ. The DNA of the CDR3 is TGTGCCAGCAGCTTAGAACAGGGTGGAGTGAACACTGAAGCTTTCTTT. This translates into CASSLEQGGVNTEAFF.

The sample holds many counts of this clonotype. The rearrangement links TRBV4-3 to TRBJ2-7; weak D call: TRBD1 (7 bases). This CDR3 comprises 15 residues. Trimming removed 3 bases from V and 5 bases from J, with 17 bases in between. CDR1 and CDR2 from the germline V gene are LGHNA and YSLEER. The CDR3 reads CASSHRTGGINEQYF. The CDR3 DNA reads as TGCGCCAGCAGCCACAGGACAGGAGGGATCAACGAGCAGTACTTC.

The rearrangement joins TRBV18 to TRBJ2-7; the D gene is possibly TRBD2 (7 bases). The germline V gene has CDR1 KGHSH and CDR2 LQKENI. This CDR3 is built from 14 residues. V lost 2 bases and J lost 5, with 13 bases in between. Written as DNA, the CDR3 is TGTGCCAGCTCACCAAGCAGGGGAGGGCACGAGCAGTACTTC. Its protein is CASSPSRGGHEQYF.

This clonotype was observed at least ten times. The genes are TRBV9 and TRBJ2-2; 8 nucleotides match TRBD1. This CDR3 comprises 13 residues. CDR1 and CDR2 (germline): SGDLS, YYNGEE. Unmatched junction bases numbered 1, after V lost 3 bases and J lost 6 bases. CDR3 coding DNA: TGTGCCAGCAGCGAACAGGGGGCCGGGGAGCTGTTTTTT. This gives the protein CASSEQGAGELFF.

This clonotype has only a few counts. The V gene is TRBV28, the J gene TRBJ1-5; D gene unclear. V was clipped by 7 bases and J by 7 bases, with 11 bases between them. This CDR3 has 12 residues. The germline CDR1 and CDR2 sequences are MDHEN and SYDVKM. The CDR3 loop is CASTLSSQPQHF. The DNA of the CDR3 is TGTGCCAGCACCCTCTCAAGCCAGCCCCAGCATTTT. Based on the CDR3 plus reference TRBV28 and TRBJ1-5, the full variable domain is DVKVTQSSRYLVKRTGEKVFLECVQDMDHENMFWYRQDPGLGLRLIYFSYDVKMKEKGDIPEGYSVSREKKERFSLILESASTNQTSMYLCASTLSSQPQHFGDGTRLSIL.

V and J are TRBV7-2 and TRBJ1-1, with D tentatively TRBD1 (5 bases). The ends were cut back, 0 bases at V and 1 base at J, with 9 bases in the middle. This CDR3 region has 15 residues. The germline V gene has CDR1 SGHTA and CDR2 FQGNSA. CDR3 region: CASSLAGGGNTEAFF. The CDR3 DNA sequence: TGTGCCAGCAGCTTAGCGGGGGGTGGGAACACTGAAGCTTTCTTT.

This clonotype came up many times. The chain links TRBV9 to TRBJ2-1, with D perhaps matching TRBD1 or TRBD2 (5 bases each). V lost 3 bases and J lost 0, with 13 bases in between. Per the germline V gene, CDR1 is SGDLS and CDR2 is YYNGEE. This CDR3 region has 16 residues. Here the CDR3 reads CASSANWGSSYNEQFF. The CDR3 DNA reads TGTGCCAGCAGCGCGAACTGGGGGAGCTCCTACAATGAGCAGTTCTTC.

This clonotype was detected only a few times. The rearrangement uses TRBV27 and TRBJ2-3; either TRBD1 or TRBD2 may supply D (5 bases each). This CDR3 is 15 amino acids long. V was trimmed by 4 bases and J by 6 bases, leaving 17 bases between them. Per germline, CDR1 MNHEY and CDR2 SMNVEV (reference sequence). The CDR3 reads CASSSAGTLADTQYF. The CDR3 DNA sequence: TGTGCCAGCAGTTCCGCCGGGACCCTTGCCGATACGCAGTATTTT.

Many counts were recorded for this clonotype. This chain links TRBV12-3 or TRBV12-4 with TRBJ2-1, with 7 bases identical to TRBD2. This CDR3 comprises 14 residues. Trimming took 5 bases from V and 2 from J; bases not matched to a gene: 3. The CDR3 spells CASSVSGPYNEQFF. CDR3 in DNA: TGTGCCAGCAGTGTTAGCGGGCCCTACAATGAGCAGTTCTTC.